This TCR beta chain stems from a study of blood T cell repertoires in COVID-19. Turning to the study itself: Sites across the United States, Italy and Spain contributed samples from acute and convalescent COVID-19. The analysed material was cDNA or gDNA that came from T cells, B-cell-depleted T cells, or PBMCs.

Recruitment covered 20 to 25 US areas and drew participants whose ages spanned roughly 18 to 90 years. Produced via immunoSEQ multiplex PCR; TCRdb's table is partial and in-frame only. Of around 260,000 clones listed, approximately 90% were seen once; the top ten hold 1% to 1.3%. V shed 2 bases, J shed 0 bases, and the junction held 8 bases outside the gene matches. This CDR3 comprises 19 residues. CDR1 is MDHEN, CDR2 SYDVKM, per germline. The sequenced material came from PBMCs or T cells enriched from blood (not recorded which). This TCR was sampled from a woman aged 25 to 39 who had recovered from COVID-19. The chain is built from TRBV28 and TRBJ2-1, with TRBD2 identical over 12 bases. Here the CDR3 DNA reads TGTGCCAGCAGTTTAGGACTAGCGGGGCCCCAATTCTCCTACAATGAGCAGTTCTTC. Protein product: CASSLGLAGPQFSYNEQFF.